This entry describes one T cell receptor beta chain. Its cognate antigen has yet to be identified. No much larger clone is present one base from it, and per-base qualities are unavailable. The sample belongs to a study of blood T cell repertoires in COVID-19 (dated by TCRdb to 2020 to 2021). Background for the entire study: Samples from collaborators originated in the United States, Italy and Spain and spanned both the acute and convalescent phases of COVID-19. Samples were obtained from the ongoing ImmuneRACE study (first 160 participants) and from about 1,300 subjects provided by 6 global collaborators. The dataset comprised deeply sampled blood TCRbeta repertoires from subjects exposed to, actively infected with, or recovered from COVID-19. The repertoires were made available in a free public database intended to serve as a resource for research on the immune response to SARS-CoV-2. Where HLA class I and class II types were available, the types were taken from metadata supplied by the sample provider, not from assay-based typing. The material from the prospective study consisted of cDNA or gDNA derived from T cells, B-cell-depleted T cells, or PBMCs. Sample metadata almost always included a de-identified subject ID, COVID-19 status, age in years and sex. What the work shows at the level of the full study, not this receptor alone: Clinical and demographic metadata were provided uncurated, with the amount varying by source and participant.

The immunoSEQ Assay, a bias-controlled multiplex PCR, was used to amplify TCRbeta CDR3 regions from genomic DNA. For the original study's pipeline: The number of nucleated cells in each sample was estimated by amplification of reference gene primers within the assay. To quantify the absolute abundance of each unique TCRbeta CDR3 rearrangement, sequence reads were collapsed and filtered. Productive Simpson clonality was computed per sample as the square root of Simpson's diversity index over productive rearrangements. In its TCRdb copy, this immuneACCESS table keeps in-frame sequences only and misses some clones. Where compared with another copy, unresolved V genes explain less than half of these, and the others have no known cause. V, J and clone size are those of that table, while D and trimming were read from the DNA. The sample records about 350,000 clones, about 90% of which are singletons. Approximately 0.93% of the sample belongs to the ten largest clones.

V is cut back by 0 bases and J by 2 bases, with 5 bases in the junction unmatched. The CDR3 runs 16 amino acids, cysteine and phenylalanine included. Just the 48-base CDR3 DNA is kept, in frame starting at base 1. The germline V gene sets CDR1 to SGDLS and CDR2 to YYNGEE. In the prospective study, participants were about 18 to 95 years old, resided in about 25 geographic areas of the United States, and were enrolled through a virtual design. To assign participants to cohorts, the prospective study relied on clinical history that participants themselves reported in a screening survey and a study questionnaire. For ImmuneRACE Cohort 3, a participant was defined as recovered based on two consecutive negative NP/OP PCR tests, clearance by a healthcare professional, or resolution of symptoms. Each participant in the prospective study had whole blood, serum and a nasopharyngeal or oropharyngeal swab collected by mobile phlebotomists. Over an approximately 2-month period, participants in the prospective study had the option of providing additional blood draws and questionnaires. Blood samples from the prospective study were shipped frozen or at room temperature prior to DNA extraction.

Material for sequencing was PBMCs or T cells enriched from blood (not recorded which). This chain joins TRBV9 to TRBJ2-5, with 9 bases in between that match TRBD1. This TCR was sampled from a woman aged 25 to 39 who had recovered from COVID-19. The sequence in DNA is TGTGCCAGCAGCGTAGGCCAGGGGACAGGGCAAGAGACCCAGTACTTC. Translated, it gives CASSVGQGTGQETQYF.